This T cell receptor (beta chain) was profiled in a study of CXCR3-negative and CXCR3-positive naive CD8 T cells. Overall study: Sequencing brought in 130 million or so TRB reads altogether, and each library got about 1.5 +/- 0.3 million.

Every CD8+ T cell subset underwent triplicate sorting at around 300,000 cells apiece. According to its frequency, this clonotype is medium-sized (0.01 to 0.1%). Germline CDR1 and CDR2: SNHLY and FYNNEI. The CDR3 runs to 14 residues. In preparing the TRB cDNA libraries, 5' RACE with UMI labels was used. TCRdb reprocessed the 5' RACE reads, keeping one entry per CDR3 protein, no DNA. This table lists tens of thousands of distinct CDR3 sequences. The specimen was naive CXCR3- CD8+ T cells from blood. The subset denotes: CD45RO-CCR7+CD27+CD95- naive CD8+ T cells lacking CXCR3 (TNR3-). The source of this sequence is a human donor in good health. Some clones in this sample may be carry-over from other donors' samples. The chain carries TRBV2 and TRBJ2-1; no DNA is available, so the TRBD1 call from TCRdb remains unchecked. CDR3 amino acids: CASSDYRAIDEQFF.